The present entry profiles one T cell receptor beta chain with its context. This entry belongs to a study of human T cells and chemical hapten exposure. TCRdb re-analysed the RACE reads in MiXCR, keeping a single row per CDR3 protein. The sample carries about 160,000 distinct CDR3 sequences, around 30% recorded once. Time point specified: patch test 3, about 24 weeks after DPC sensitization. Specified treatment: therapeutic diphenylcyclopropenone sensitization with weekly scalp DPC. Extraction yielded total RNA from whole blood (unfractionated). Trimming cost V 4 bases and J 1 base, with 7 bases left between them. Germline V gene lookup returns CDR1 SQVTM and CDR2 ANQGSEA. The CDR3 length is 12 residues.

The starting material was whole blood, obtained in connection with sensitization to the hapten diphenylcyclopropenone (DPC). The J gene is TRBJ1-1, the V gene TRBV29-1; D remains unclear. The sequence came from a woman between 18 and 30 years old with alopecia areata. Some clones in this sample may be carry-over from other donors' samples. In nucleotides, the CDR3 is TGCAGCGTTGCAAGGGCGAACACTGAAGCTTTCTTT. This translates into CSVARANTEAFF.